These 24 T cell receptor beta chains originate from one sample sequenced in a study of OX40 agonist ivuxolimab in advanced cancers. Generated by immunoSEQ multiplex PCR, the TCRdb table keeps only in-frame clones and is missing some. The table includes 35,000 to 55,000 clones, 85% to 95% detected once. The sequences come from CD4+ or CD8+ T cells sorted from blood, collected in a trial of the OX40 agonist ivuxolimab. The source of these receptors is an adult with an advanced solid tumor such as melanoma, head and neck, liver or kidney cancer.

The chain recombines TRBV11-2 with TRBJ1-2; 8 nucleotides align to TRBD1. Germline assignment: CDR1 SGHAT and CDR2 FQNNGV. The CDR3 is made up of 14 amino acids. The junction had 7 bases not matched to a gene; V was cut back by 3 bases and J by 7 bases. The CDR3 reads CASSFPGQVVGYTF. The CDR3 DNA reads as TGTGCCAGCAGCTTCCCGGGACAGGTTGTTGGCTACACCTTC.

J is TRBJ1-1 and V is TRBV10-3, with D possibly being TRBD1 (5 bases). CDR1 is ENHRY and CDR2 is SYGVKD in the germline V gene. CDR3 length: 14 amino acids. V was shortened by 11 bases and J by 2 bases, with 18 bases between the two germline ends. CDR3 bases: TGTGCCGTTCTTCCGGGACGTTCTAACACTGAAGCTTTCTTT. Its translation: CAVLPGRSNTEAFF.

This chain links TRBV4-1 with TRBJ1-2; D gene uncertain. The ends were cut back, 0 bases at V and 4 bases at J, with 18 bases in the middle. This CDR3 has 17 residues. Germline V gene lookup returns CDR1 MGHRA and CDR2 YSYEKL. The CDR3 nucleotides read TGCGCCAGCAGCCAAGATGAAGGGTCCCAAAACGTCTATGGCTACACCTTC. Amino acid sequence: CASSQDEGSQNVYGYTF.

The CDR3 protein is CSVEWGSQNTGELFF. The CDR3 DNA follows: TGCAGCGTTGAATGGGGGTCCCAGAACACCGGGGAGCTGTTTTTT. The chain couples TRBV29-1 to TRBJ2-2; TRBD1 or TRBD2 may be the D gene (5 bases each). V gave up 2 bases and J gave up 1 base, with 11 bases separating them. Germline V gene data show CDR1 as SQVTM and CDR2 as ANQGSEA. The CDR3 has 15 residues.

The V call is TRBV11-3, the J call TRBJ2-7; 7 bases match TRBD2. Germline V CDR1 and CDR2: SGHNT, YENEEA. The V segment lost 7 bases and the J segment 4 bases; nucleotides outside the gene matches: 4. This CDR3 is built from 12 residues. CDR3 DNA: TGTGCCAGCAACGGGGGGAGTTACGAGCAGTACTTC. It is translated as CASNGGSYEQYF.

The chain couples TRBV27 to TRBJ2-1; 8 bases are shared with TRBD1. CDR1 is MNHEY, CDR2 SMNVEV, per germline (reference sequence). The V and J ends lost 5 bases and 1 base, in that order; junction bases with no gene match: 7. The CDR3 is made up of 16 amino acids. CDR3 residues: CASSPRTGRSYNEQFF. The CDR3 DNA reads as TGTGCCAGCAGTCCCCGGACAGGGAGGTCCTACAATGAGCAGTTCTTC.

V gene TRBV30 combines with J gene TRBJ1-4; D possibly corresponds to TRBD1 (6 bases). In germline, CDR1 is GTSNPN, CDR2 SVGIG (reference sequence). There are 14 residues in the CDR3. V was cut by 1 base and J by 4 bases, with 10 bases left in between. Here the CDR3 reads CAWSEDSFNEKLFF. CDR3 sequence (DNA): TGTGCCTGGAGTGAGGACAGCTTTAATGAAAAACTGTTTTTT.

The chain recombines TRBV7-8 with TRBJ1-5, with 8 bases matching TRBD1. The CDR3 is 16 amino acids. Germline CDR1 SGHVS, CDR2 FQNEAQ. Losses at the gene ends were 1 base for V and 2 bases for J; bases not matched to a gene: 4. CDR3 nucleotide sequence: TGTGCCAGCAGCTTAGGGACGACAGGGGGCAATCAGCCCCAGCATTTT. It yields the protein CASSLGTTGGNQPQHF.

The chain has TRBV11-2 and TRBJ2-5; 12 positions match TRBD2. The germline V gene has CDR1 SGHAT and CDR2 FQNNGV. V lost 0 bases to trimming and J lost 2 bases; unmatched junction nucleotides: 10. This CDR3 contains 19 residues. The DNA of the CDR3 is TGTGCCAGCAGCTTAGACATCCTAGGACTAGCGGGACCGCAAGAGACCCAGTACTTC. This codes for CASSLDILGLAGPQETQYF.

The V call is TRBV7-2, the J call TRBJ2-7, with D unresolved. The V gene's germline CDR1 is SGHTA and CDR2 FQGNSA. This CDR3 contains 13 residues. V was pared by 5 bases and J by 1 base, with 9 bases between. In DNA form, the CDR3 reads TGTGCCAGCAGCCCCCGGATGTCCTACGAGCAGTACTTC. It translates to CASSPRMSYEQYF.

The chain is built from TRBV5-6 and TRBJ2-5; D is unclear. The CDR3 length is 14 residues. Trimming took 0 bases from V and 6 from J, leaving 12 bases between them. Germline V gene sequence: CDR1 SGHDT, CDR2 YYEEEE. CDR3 DNA sequence: TGTGCCAGCAGCTTGGGGGGTTTGGTAAAGACCCAGTACTTC. Its protein is CASSLGGLVKTQYF.

This chain connects TRBV5-6 to TRBJ2-4; tentatively, D is TRBD1 (7 bases). CDR3 length equals 17 residues. Trimming stripped 4 bases from V and 1 base from J, with 18 bases between. The germline gives CDR1 SGHDT, CDR2 YYEEEE. The CDR3 DNA reads TGTGCCAGCAGCCAGGGGGGCCAAGCAGTCGCCAAAAACATTCAGTACTTC. Its protein product is CASSQGGQAVAKNIQYF.

On this clone: Different DNA sequences within this sample yield the same CDR3. This chain joins TRBV11-2 and TRBJ2-7; D gene unclear. This CDR3 region has 12 residues. CDR1 and CDR2 from the germline V gene are SGHAT and FQNNGV. The V end lost 5 bases, the J end lost 4 bases, and 9 bases lay between the germline ends. The CDR3 bases are TGTGCCAGCAGCCTGAACTCGTACGAGCAGTACTTC. This sequence encodes CASSLNSYEQYF.

The J gene is TRBJ2-1, the V gene TRBV2, with TRBD2 matching over 7 bases. V trimming: 9 bases; J trimming: 0 bases; junction bases outside the gene matches: 5. The V gene's germline CDR1 is SNHLY and CDR2 FYNNEI. The length of the CDR3 is 14 residues. This CDR3 reads CASTGLSSYNEQFF. CDR3 sequence (DNA): TGTGCCAGTACGGGACTAAGCTCCTACAATGAGCAGTTCTTC. Supplemented by reference TRBV2 and TRBJ2-1, the full variable domain reads EPEVTQTPSHQVTQMGQEVILRCVPISNHLYFYWYRQILGQKVEFLVSFYNNEISEKSEIFDDQFSVERPDGSNFTLKIRSTKLEDSAMYFCASTGLSSYNEQFFGPGTRLTVL.

The genes are TRBV29-1 and TRBJ1-2, with a tentative D call TRBD1 (6 bases). The CDR3 length is 15 residues. CDR1 is SQVTM, CDR2 ANQGSEA, per germline. V lost 6 bases, J lost 4 bases, and 21 bases lay in between. The chain's CDR3 is CSVDLITGFSYGYTF. The CDR3, as DNA: TGCAGCGTGGATTTAATAACAGGGTTTTCCTATGGCTACACCTTC.

The rearrangement uses TRBV30 and TRBJ2-7; 7 bases map to TRBD2. Germline V CDR1 and CDR2: GTSNPN, SVGIG (reference sequence). This CDR3 spans 14 amino acids. V gave up 0 bases and J gave up 2 bases; unmatched junction bases: 4. The CDR3 sequence is CAWSVGGNTYEQYF. CDR3 nucleotides: TGTGCCTGGAGTGTCGGGGGGAACACCTACGAGCAGTACTTC.

This chain joins TRBV18 and TRBJ1-4; 8 positions match TRBD1. CDR3 length: 16 amino acids. V lost 0 bases and J lost 3; bases outside the gene matches: 3. Germline CDR1 and CDR2: KGHSH and LQKENI. In DNA form, the CDR3 reads TGTGCCAGCTCACCACCGGACAGGGTGGCTAATGAAAAACTGTTTTTT. As protein: CASSPPDRVANEKLFF.

This sequence joins TRBV7-6 and TRBJ2-1; 8 bases are shared with TRBD2. The germline gives CDR1 SGHVS, CDR2 FNYEAQ. This CDR3 has 15 amino acids. Germline trimming cut 4 bases from V and 6 bases from J; bases unmatched to any gene: 8. The CDR3 sequence is CASSWSGSPGNEQFF. The CDR3 DNA reads as TGTGCCAGCAGCTGGAGCGGGAGTCCGGGCAATGAGCAGTTCTTC.

This clone was seen once. This chain uses TRBV7-2 with TRBJ2-3; the match to TRBD2 covers 12 bases. The V gene end was trimmed by 5 bases and the J gene end by 2 bases; junction bases not matched to a gene: 5. Germline lookup yields CDR1 SGHTA and CDR2 FQGNSA. This CDR3 has 16 amino acids. CDR3 bases: TGTGCCAGCAGCCCCGGACTAGCGGGGCTCACAGATACGCAGTATTTT. It yields the protein CASSPGLAGLTDTQYF.

The DNA for the CDR3 is TGTGCCAGCAGCCAAGATCCGGGCGGGCTCATCTACAATGAGCAGTTCTTC. Its translation is CASSQDPGGLIYNEQFF. The chain links TRBV4-2 to TRBJ2-1, with D possibly TRBD2 on 5 matching bases. The CDR3 is 17 residues long. Trimming shortened V by 0 bases and J by 3 bases, and 15 bases separated the two germline ends. Germline-derived CDR1 and CDR2 are LGHNA and YNFKEQ.

V gene TRBV2 combines with J gene TRBJ2-3, with 11 nucleotides matching TRBD2. V gave up 7 bases and J gave up 1 base; unmatched junction bases: 4. Germline V CDR1 and CDR2: SNHLY, FYNNEI. The CDR3 sequence is 15 residues long. CDR3 sequence reads: CASNLGLAGTDTQYF. CDR3 in DNA: TGTGCCAGCAACCTGGGACTAGCGGGCACAGATACGCAGTATTTT.

The CDR3 sequence: CASSQDRASRAGLNTEAFF. The CDR3 bases are TGCGCCAGCAGCCAAGATCGGGCGTCCCGGGCAGGCTTGAACACTGAAGCTTTCTTT. This chain links TRBV4-3 with TRBJ1-1; D uncertain. Germline V gene sequence: CDR1 LGHNA, CDR2 YSLEER. This CDR3 has 19 amino acids. V was trimmed by 0 bases and J by 0 bases, leaving 20 bases between them.

The chain links TRBV30 to TRBJ2-1; 9 nucleotides align to TRBD2. CDR1 GTSNPN and CDR2 SVGIG come from the germline V gene (reference sequence). The V and J ends lost 3 bases and 8 bases, in that order; junction bases with no gene match: 5. The CDR3 spans 13 residues. The CDR3 loop is CAWSGTSNHEQFF. The DNA of the CDR3 is TGTGCCTGGAGCGGGACTAGCAATCATGAGCAGTTCTTC.

Concerning this clone itself: This sample also contains other DNA sequences that code for the same CDR3. The chain uses TRBV7-9 and TRBJ1-2, with D hard to call. The germline V gene encodes CDR1 SEHNR and CDR2 FQNEAQ (reference sequence). The ends were cut back, 1 base at V and 2 bases at J, with 8 bases in the middle. CDR3 length: 14 residues. CDR3 nucleotides: TGTGCCAGCAGCTTAGGGACGGCGAACTATGGCTACACCTTC. As protein: CASSLGTANYGYTF.